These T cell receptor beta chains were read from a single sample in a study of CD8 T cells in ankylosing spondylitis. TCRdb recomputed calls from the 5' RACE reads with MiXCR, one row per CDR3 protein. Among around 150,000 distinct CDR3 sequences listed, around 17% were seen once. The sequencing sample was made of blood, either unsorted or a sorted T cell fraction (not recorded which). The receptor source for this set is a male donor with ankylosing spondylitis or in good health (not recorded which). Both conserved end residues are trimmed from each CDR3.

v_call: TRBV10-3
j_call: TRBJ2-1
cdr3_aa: AIRAGEYNEQF

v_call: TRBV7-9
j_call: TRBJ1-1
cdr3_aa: ASSLRMNTEAF

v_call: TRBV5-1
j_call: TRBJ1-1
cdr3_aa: ASRNTGNTEAF

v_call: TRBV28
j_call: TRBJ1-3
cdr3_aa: ASSPALFRDREGLAGNTIY

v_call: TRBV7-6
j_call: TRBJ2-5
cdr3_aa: ASSAADRGTQY

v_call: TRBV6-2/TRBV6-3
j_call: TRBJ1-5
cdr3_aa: ASSYRGAEGQPQH

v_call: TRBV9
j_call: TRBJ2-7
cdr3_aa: ASSVEQGAYEQY

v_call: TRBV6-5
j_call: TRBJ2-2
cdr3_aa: ASSRGRSKNTGELF

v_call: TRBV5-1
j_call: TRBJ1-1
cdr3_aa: ASSPRTGVNTEAF

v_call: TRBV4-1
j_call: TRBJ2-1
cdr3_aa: ASSQEGAGIGSYNEQF

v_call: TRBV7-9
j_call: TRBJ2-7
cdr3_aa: ASSRTSLYEQY

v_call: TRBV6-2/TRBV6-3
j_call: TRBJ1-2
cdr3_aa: ASISTSNYGYT

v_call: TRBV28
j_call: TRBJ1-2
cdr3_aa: ASSINSYGYT

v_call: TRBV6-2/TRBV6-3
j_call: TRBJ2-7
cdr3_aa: ASSYSDRTYEQY

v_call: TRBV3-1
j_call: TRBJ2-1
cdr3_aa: ASSDLAYNEQF

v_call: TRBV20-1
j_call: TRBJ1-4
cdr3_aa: SPAPGNEKLF

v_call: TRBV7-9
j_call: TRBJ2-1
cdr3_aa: ASSLVARRSYNEQF

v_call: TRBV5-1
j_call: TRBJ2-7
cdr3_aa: ASSPLTRGEGEQY

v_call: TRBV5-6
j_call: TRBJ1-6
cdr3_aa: ASSSGTGGME

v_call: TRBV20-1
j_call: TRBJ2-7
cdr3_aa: SAPGLAVYEQY

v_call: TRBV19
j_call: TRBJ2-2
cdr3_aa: ASNTPNTGELF

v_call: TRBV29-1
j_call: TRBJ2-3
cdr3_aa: SVDADTQY

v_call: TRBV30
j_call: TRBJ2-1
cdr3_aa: AWSQWDQQF

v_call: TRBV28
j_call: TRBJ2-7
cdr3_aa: ASSLAGAGYEQY

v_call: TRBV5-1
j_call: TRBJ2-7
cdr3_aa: ASSLGGTSGSSYEQY

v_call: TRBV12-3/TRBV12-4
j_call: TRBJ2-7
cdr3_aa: ASRSGTGAYEQY

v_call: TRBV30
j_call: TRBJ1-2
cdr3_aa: AWRAPGGADYGYT

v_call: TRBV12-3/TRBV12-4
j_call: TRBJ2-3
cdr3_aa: ASGEGGTQY

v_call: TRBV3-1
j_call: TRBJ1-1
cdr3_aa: ASSQLTSTEAF

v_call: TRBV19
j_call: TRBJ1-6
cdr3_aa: ASRSGRVLDSPLH

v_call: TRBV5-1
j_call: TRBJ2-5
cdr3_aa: ASSLGFISTRGTGPLQETQY

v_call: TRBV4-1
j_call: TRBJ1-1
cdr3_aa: ASSQDRRAGVTEAF

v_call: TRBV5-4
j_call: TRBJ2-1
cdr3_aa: ASSLSPLVPNEQF

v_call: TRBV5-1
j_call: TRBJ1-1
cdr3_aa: ASSLGMNTEAF

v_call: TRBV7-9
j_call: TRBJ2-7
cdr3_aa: ASSPQPGGRGSYEQY

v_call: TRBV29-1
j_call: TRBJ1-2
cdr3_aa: SVEDPYRGGRGYT

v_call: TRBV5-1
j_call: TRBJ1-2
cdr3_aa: ASSLGGGYGYT

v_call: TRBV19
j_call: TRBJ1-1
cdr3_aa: ASSTGTGGIAEAF

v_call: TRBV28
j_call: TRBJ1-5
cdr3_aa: ASSLIGGLNQPQH

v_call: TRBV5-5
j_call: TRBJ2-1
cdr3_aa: ASSLGIGTLNEQF

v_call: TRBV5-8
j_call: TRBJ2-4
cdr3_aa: ASSLGTSKNIQY

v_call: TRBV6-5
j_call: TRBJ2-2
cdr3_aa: ASSLGTHGSGELF

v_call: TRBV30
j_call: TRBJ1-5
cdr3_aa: AWGEDSNQPQH

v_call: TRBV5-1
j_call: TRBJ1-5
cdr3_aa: ASSLEADGAPQH

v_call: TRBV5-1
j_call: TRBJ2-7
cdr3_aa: ASSLTAGGYEQY

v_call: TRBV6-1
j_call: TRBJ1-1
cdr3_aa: ASSATTNMNTEAF

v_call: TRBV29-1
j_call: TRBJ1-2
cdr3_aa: SVIESVGTYGYT

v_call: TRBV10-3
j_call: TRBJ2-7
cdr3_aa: AIRGQGEISYEQY

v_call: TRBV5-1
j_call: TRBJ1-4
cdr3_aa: ASSLDGTGGEKLF

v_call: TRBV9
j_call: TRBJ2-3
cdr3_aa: ASSVGGASTDTQY

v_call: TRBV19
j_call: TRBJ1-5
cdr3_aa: ASSITVGQPQH

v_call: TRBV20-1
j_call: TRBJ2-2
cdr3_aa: SARAPSGTNTGELF

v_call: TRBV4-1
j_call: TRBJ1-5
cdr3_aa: ASSQGGDNQPQH

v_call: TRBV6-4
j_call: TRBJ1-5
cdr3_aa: ARQGCSNQPQH

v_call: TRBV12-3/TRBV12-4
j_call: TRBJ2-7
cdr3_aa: ASSAGTPSYEQY